A selection of T cell receptor beta chains follows, all from one sample in a study of blood T cell repertoires in COVID-19. Generated by immunoSEQ multiplex PCR, the TCRdb table keeps only in-frame clones and is missing some. Of some 240,000 clones detected, 80% to 85% appear once; the ten largest clones hold around 3.5%. What was sequenced was PBMCs or T cells enriched from blood (not recorded which). These TCRs come from a man in his fifties or sixties who had recovered from COVID-19. Both conserved end residues are part of each CDR3. The listing skips clone size in some rows; elsewhere it reads once, few, many or a size class.

j_gene | v_gene | len | abundance | CDR3aa
TRBJ2-2 | TRBV5-6 | 16 | NA | CASSAVAGANTGELFF
TRBJ1-1 | TRBV4-1 | 15 | NA | CASSQTRRGEPEAFF
TRBJ1-1 | TRBV5-1 | 16 | NA | CASSLGDRVINTEAFF
TRBJ2-2 | TRBV5-8 | 17 | NA | CATHANSRTGLIGELFF
TRBJ2-7 | TRBV5-1 | 13 | NA | CASSLDRTYEQYF
TRBJ1-5 | TRBV5-6 | 15 | NA | CASSWGQLRNQPQHF
TRBJ2-7 | TRBV6-6 | 16 | NA | CASSYFGRTGGEEQYF
TRBJ1-2 | TRBV4-2 | 18 | few | CASSQEWQGASRGYGYTF
TRBJ1-1 | TRBV5-8 | 15 | NA | CASSGGTGRYTEAFF
TRBJ1-5 | TRBV6-5 | 13 | NA | CASSYSGREPQHF
TRBJ2-7 | TRBV5-1 | 14 | NA | CASSLEGHTWEQYF
TRBJ1-1 | TRBV2 | 13 | once | CASRKDRDTEAFF
TRBJ1-1 | TRBV10-3 | 18 | NA | CAISESDRAKTMNTEAFF
TRBJ2-7 | TRBV9 | 15 | few | CASSDLAGGGREQYF
TRBJ2-3 | TRBV6-5 | 16 | NA | CASSYSTAGATDTQYF
TRBJ2-3 | TRBV21-1 | 16 | NA | CASSPSYRGFPDTQYF
TRBJ2-3 | TRBV5-4 | 14 | NA | CASSLSGPPDTQYF
TRBJ2-5 | TRBV7-9 | 15 | NA | CASSLRDRGFWTQYF
TRBJ1-6 | TRBV30 | 13 | few | CAWSGGLNSPLHF
TRBJ1-5 | TRBV19 | 18 | few | CASSAGTGDHYSNQPQHF
TRBJ1-3 | TRBV6-5 | 15 | NA | CASSYGGTGGNTIYF
TRBJ1-5 | TRBV23-1 | 14 | NA | CASSMTGKYQPQHF
TRBJ2-3 | TRBV2 | 14 | NA | CATDSPARADTQYF
TRBJ2-1 | TRBV7-2 | 16 | NA | CASSGTGISGRAEQFF
TRBJ1-1 | TRBV6-5 | 13 | NA | CASTEGGDTEAFF
TRBJ1-6 | TRBV7-6 | 14 | NA | CASSLEGLNSPLHF
TRBJ1-5 | TRBV4-2 | 16 | NA | CASSQEGGGGSWPQHF
TRBJ2-3 | TRBV27 | 15 | once | CASSSDRDELNTQYF
TRBJ1-6 | TRBV10-3 | 13 | NA | CAIRGRESSPLHF
TRBJ2-2 | TRBV19 | 15 | NA | CASSAGARNTGELFF
TRBJ2-7 | TRBV7-2 | 15 | NA | CASSVTGGAPYEQYF
TRBJ1-1 | TRBV2 | 14 | NA | CASSKELLNTEAFF
TRBJ2-4 | TRBV11-3 | 14 | NA | CASSSGQGENIQYF
TRBJ2-5 | TRBV10-1 | 15 | NA | CASSEKTGGEETQYF
TRBJ1-6 | TRBV5-1 | 15 | NA | CASSLESGGRSPLHF
TRBJ2-2 | TRBV7-8 | 16 | NA | CASSLGAAQRTGELFF
TRBJ2-5 | TRBV5-1 | 15 | NA | CASSLGTSGQETQYF
TRBJ2-7 | TRBV28 | 18 | NA | CASSLIPGRAYSGYEQYF
TRBJ1-2 | TRBV12-3/TRBV12-4 | 13 | few | CASRLTGPVGYTF
TRBJ2-3 | TRBV18 | 14 | NA | CASSLLRSTDTQYF
TRBJ2-3 | TRBV6-2/TRBV6-3 | 18 | NA | CASSYSRSSGYSTDTQYF
TRBJ1-2 | TRBV6-5 | 14 | NA | CASSPGGANYGYTF
TRBJ1-2 | TRBV4-3 | 14 | NA | CASSQDWAGVGYTF